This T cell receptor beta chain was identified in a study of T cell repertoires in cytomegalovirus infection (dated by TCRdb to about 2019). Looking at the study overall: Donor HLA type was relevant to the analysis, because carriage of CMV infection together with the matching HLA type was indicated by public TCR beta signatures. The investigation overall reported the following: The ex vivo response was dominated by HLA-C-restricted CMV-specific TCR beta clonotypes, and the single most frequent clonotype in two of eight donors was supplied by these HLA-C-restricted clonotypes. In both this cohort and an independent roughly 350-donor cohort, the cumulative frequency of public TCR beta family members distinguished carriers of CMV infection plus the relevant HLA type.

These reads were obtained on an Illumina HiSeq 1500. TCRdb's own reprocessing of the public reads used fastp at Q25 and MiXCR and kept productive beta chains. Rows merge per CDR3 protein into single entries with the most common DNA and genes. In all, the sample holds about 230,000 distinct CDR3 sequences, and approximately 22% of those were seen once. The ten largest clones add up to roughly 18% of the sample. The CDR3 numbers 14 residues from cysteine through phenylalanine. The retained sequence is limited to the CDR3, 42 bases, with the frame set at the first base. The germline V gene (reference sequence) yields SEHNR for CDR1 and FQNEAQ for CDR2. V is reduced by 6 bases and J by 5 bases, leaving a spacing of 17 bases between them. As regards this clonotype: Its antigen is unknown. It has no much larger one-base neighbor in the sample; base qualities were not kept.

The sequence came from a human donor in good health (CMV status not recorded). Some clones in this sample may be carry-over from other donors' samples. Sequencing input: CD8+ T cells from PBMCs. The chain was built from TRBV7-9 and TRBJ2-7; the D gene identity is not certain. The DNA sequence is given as TGTGCCAGCAGTACTACAGATACCGATAACGAGCAGTACTTC. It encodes CASSTTDTDNEQYF.